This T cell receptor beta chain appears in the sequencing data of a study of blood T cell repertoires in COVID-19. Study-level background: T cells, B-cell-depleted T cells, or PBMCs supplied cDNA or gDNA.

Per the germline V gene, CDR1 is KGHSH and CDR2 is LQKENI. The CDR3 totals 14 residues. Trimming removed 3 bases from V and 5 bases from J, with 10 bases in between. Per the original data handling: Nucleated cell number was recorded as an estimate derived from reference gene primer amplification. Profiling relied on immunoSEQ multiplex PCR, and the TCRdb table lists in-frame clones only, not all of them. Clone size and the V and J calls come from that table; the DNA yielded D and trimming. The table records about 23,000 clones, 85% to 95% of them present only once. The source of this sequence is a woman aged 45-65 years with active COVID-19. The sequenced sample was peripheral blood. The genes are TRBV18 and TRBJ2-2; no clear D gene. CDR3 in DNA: TGTGCCAGCTCACCCAACCAGGCGACCGGGGAGCTGTTTTTT. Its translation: CASSPNQATGELFF.